This T cell receptor (beta chain) was captured by sequencing in a study of cytomegalovirus exposure and HLA in healthy donors (dated by TCRdb to about 2017). In terms of the full investigation: According to a later analysis, the 120 validation repertoires were produced on the same platform as the 666 repertoires of the first cohort. Besides the first cohort of 500 to 700 subjects, a separate validation cohort made up of 120 or so different subjects was used. High-throughput TCR immunosequencing, statistical association of individual TCRs with disease status, and machine learning were combined to predict cytomegalovirus infection status. The study aimed to test whether signatures of past pathogen exposure could be identified by cataloging public T cell receptors.

The donors were included in the validation cohort of approximately 130 subjects, a group kept apart from the roughly 700-subject first cohort. As concerns this clone: Its antigen is still unknown. It has no much larger one-base neighbor in the sample; base qualities were not kept.

Library construction relied on the immunoSEQ multiplex PCR assay. Turning to the authors' computational methods: A statistical classification framework was developed to diagnose cytomegalovirus status using the catalog of TCR beta chain sequences. TCRdb limited this immuneACCESS table to in-frame rearrangements with V and J called. A share of clones is missing; checked studies link under half to unresolved V genes, and the rest is unexplained. That table gives V, J and clone size, and the DNA gave D and trimming. The sample table shows about 110,000 clones, and about 85% are seen once. The ten largest clonotypes hold around 3% of the sample. Taken from the germline V gene, the CDR1 and CDR2 loops are SQVTM and ANQGSEA. V is reduced by 3 bases and J by 4 bases, leaving a spacing of 12 bases between them. The CDR3 runs 13 residues from the cysteine to the phenylalanine. Only CDR3 DNA is held: 39 bases, read in frame from base 1.

Here is what the overall study found, with its caveats: The authors suggested that the approach could potentially be generalized to other disease states and immunological phenotypes. A total of 150 or so TCR beta chains were listed by the study as associated with cytomegalovirus. All 120 or so repertoires were used to score co-occurrence in the validation cohort in a later analysis, because that analysis had no HLA typing for the cohort. The classifier was reported to diagnose cytomegalovirus status with high specificity and sensitivity in both the original cohort and the validation cohort. In a later analysis, TCRs clustered in the first cohort were found to also tend to co-occur in the approximately 110 validation repertoires, with approximately 94% of cluster scores above 0. Most TCR sequences were observed very rarely across donors, whereas some public TCRs were present in many individuals. In vitro tests confirmed that a few of the cytomegalovirus-associated TCR beta chains recognize cytomegalovirus antigens.

The sequencing input was PBMCs. The sequence was collected from a woman aged 18 to 35 in good health and CMV-seronegative. This sequence uses TRBV29-1 and TRBJ1-1, and TRBD1 may be the D gene, going by 5 matching bases. The nucleotide sequence is given as TGCAGCGTTGAGTACCCCGGGGGCACTGAAGCTTTCTTT. The translation is CSVEYPGGTEAFF.